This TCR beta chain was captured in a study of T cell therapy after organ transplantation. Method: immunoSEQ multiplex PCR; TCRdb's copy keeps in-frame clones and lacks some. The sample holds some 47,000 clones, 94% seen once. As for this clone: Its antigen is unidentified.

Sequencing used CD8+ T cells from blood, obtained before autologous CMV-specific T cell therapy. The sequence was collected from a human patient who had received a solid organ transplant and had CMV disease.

The chain's CDR3 is CASSHRPGTGVGTEAFF. CDR3 coding DNA: TGTGCCAGCAGCCACCGTCCCGGGACAGGGGTGGGCACTGAAGCTTTCTTT. The chain has TRBV14 and TRBJ1-1; 10 bases align to TRBD1. V shed 3 bases and J 4 bases; nucleotides not matched to a gene: 11. The CDR3 spans 17 residues. The germline V gene has CDR1 SGHDN and CDR2 FVKESK.